This passage covers 8 T cell receptor beta chains from one sample sequenced in a study of STAT3 mutations in large granular lymphocyte leukemia. The protocol was immunoSEQ multiplex PCR, while the TCRdb copy is restricted to in-frame clones and leaves out a portion. The profile shows some 10,000 clones, over 75% of them singletons. These TCRs' antigens remain unknown. Overall study results and limits: Every T-cell large granular lymphocyte leukemia patient had at least one immunodominant TCR beta clonotype.

The source material was peripheral blood mononuclear cells. These receptor sequences come from a man at least 80 years old with T-cell large granular lymphocyte leukemia. Some clones in this sample may be carry-over from other donors' samples.

J is TRBJ1-3 and V is TRBV7-9; the D is unclear. Deletions cut 5 bases from V and 0 bases from J, with 5 bases between. The CDR3 spans 13 residues. The germline V gene has CDR1 SEHNR and CDR2 FQNEAQ (reference sequence). In DNA, the CDR3 is TGTGCCAGCAGCGGGGTCTCTGGAAACACCATATATTTT. Translated: CASSGVSGNTIYF.

This chain joins TRBV20-1 and TRBJ1-1; D gene unclear. V lost 4 bases and J lost 0, with 3 bases in between. The germline V gene has CDR1 DFQATT and CDR2 SNEGSKA (reference sequence). CDR3 size: 11 residues. The DNA for the CDR3 is TGCAGTGCTATAATGAACACTGAAGCTTTCTTT. Its protein product is CSAIMNTEAFF.

The chain links TRBV6-6 to TRBJ1-2; the D gene is possibly TRBD1 (6 bases). This CDR3 comprises 14 residues. V lost 7 bases, J lost 7 bases, and 19 bases lay in between. Per germline, CDR1 MNHNY and CDR2 SVGAGI (reference sequence). CDR3 amino acids: CASTFEGVPSGYTF. The DNA of the CDR3 is TGTGCCAGCACCTTTGAGGGGGTACCGAGTGGCTACACCTTC.

The DNA of the CDR3 is TGTGCCAGCAGCTGGGGGCAGGACAATGAGCAGTTCTTC. Translation gives CASSWGQDNEQFF. The chain employs TRBV7-3 and TRBJ2-1; a weak D match, TRBD1 (6 bases). This CDR3 comprises 13 residues. V was trimmed by 4 bases and J by 5 bases, leaving 9 bases between them. Germline V lookup: CDR1 SGHTA, CDR2 FQGTGA. Drawing the rest from reference TRBV7-3 and TRBJ2-1, the complete variable domain is GAGVSQTPSNKVTEKGKYVELRCDPISGHTALYWYRQSLGQGPEFLIYFQGTGAADDSGLPNDRFFAVRPEGSVSTLKIQRTERGDSAVYLCASSWGQDNEQFFGPGTRLTVL.

CDR3 sequence: CSVEERQRQGEAFF. The DNA for the CDR3 is TGCAGCGTTGAAGAAAGACAGCGCCAGGGAGAAGCTTTCTTT. The rearrangement uses TRBV29-1 and TRBJ1-1; weak D call: TRBD1 (5 bases). V lost 0 bases and J lost 8, with 16 bases in between. The CDR3 is 14 amino acids. CDR1 SQVTM and CDR2 ANQGSEA come from the germline V gene. Full variable domain (outside the CDR3, taken from reference TRBV29-1 and TRBJ1-1): SAVISQKPSRDICQRGTSLTIQCQVDSQVTMMFWYRQQPGQSLTLIATANQGSEATYESGFVIDKFPISRPNLTFSTLTVSNMSPEDSSIYLCSVEERQRQGEAFFGQGTRLTVV.

The V and J genes are TRBV5-1 and TRBJ1-6, with 7 positions matching TRBD1. Trimming took 3 bases from V and 6 from J; bases not matched to a gene: 3. Looked up from germline, CDR1 is SGHRS and CDR2 is YFSETQ. CDR3 length equals 14 residues. The DNA of the CDR3 is TGCGCCAGCAGCTCGGGACAGTCTAATTCACCCCTCCACTTT. Residues: CASSSGQSNSPLHF.

DNA for the CDR3: TGTGCCAGCAGTTACGGTACAGGGGAGTACACAGATACGCAGTATTTT. Protein sequence: CASSYGTGEYTDTQYF. The rearrangement joins TRBV6-5 to TRBJ2-3; 7 nucleotides line up with TRBD1. V gave up 2 bases and J gave up 2 bases; unmatched junction bases: 7. The CDR3 extends over 16 amino acids. CDR1 is MNHEY and CDR2 is SVGAGI in the germline V gene.

The V and J genes are TRBV12-5 and TRBJ2-7; 10 bases line up with TRBD1. V was pared by 7 bases and J by 5 bases, with 8 bases of the junction left unmatched. Germline CDR1 reads LGHNT; CDR2 reads FRNRAP. This CDR3 spans 14 amino acids. CDR3 in DNA: TGTGCTAGTGTCCGGGACAGGGGTATCGACGAGCAGTACTTC. Its translation is CASVRDRGIDEQYF.